The 23 T cell receptor beta chains below were found in one sample sequenced in a study of T cell responses to AZD1222 COVID-19 vaccine (dated by TCRdb to about 2021). In light of the paper, this sample's time point label describes: baseline before first vaccination. Library preparation was by the immunoSEQ multiplex PCR assay. TCRdb holds this immuneACCESS table with in-frame rearrangements only. Some clones are missing; in checked studies, unresolved V genes explain under half, and the rest has no known cause. Present in this sample are around 110,000 clones, 70% to 90% of which were seen just once. The ten largest clones represent around 9.6% of the sample. The source was peripheral blood, collected on day 0 of AZD1222 vaccination. These receptors all come from an adult in good health.

V gene TRBV24-1 combines with J gene TRBJ1-1; D unclear. The CDR3 consists of 13 residues. Germline lookup yields CDR1 KGHDR and CDR2 SFDVKD. V lost 1 base and J 7 bases, leaving 9 bases between the germline ends. The CDR3 protein is CATSDFSRVEAFF. The DNA for the CDR3 is TGTGCCACCAGTGATTTTTCTAGGGTTGAAGCTTTCTTT.

V and J are TRBV15 and TRBJ2-5, with D maybe TRBD1 (5 bases). CDR1 and CDR2 from the germline V gene are LNHNV and YYDKDF (reference sequence). CDR3 length equals 14 residues. Trimming took 5 bases from V and 4 from J, leaving 14 bases between them. The CDR3 loop is CATSPDQGGETQYF. In nucleotides, the CDR3 is TGTGCCACCAGCCCGGATCAGGGCGGAGAGACCCAGTACTTC.

The chain carries TRBV4-3 and TRBJ2-5, with D tentatively TRBD2 (6 bases). CDR1 is LGHNA, CDR2 YSLEER, per germline. The CDR3 runs to 16 residues. The V end was cut by 4 bases, the J end by 0 bases, with 15 bases between. Here the CDR3 reads CASSPSKAGYQETQYF. The CDR3 DNA reads as TGCGCCAGCAGCCCCAGCAAGGCGGGATACCAAGAGACCCAGTACTTC.

This chain connects TRBV4-2 to TRBJ2-7; 8 bases are a match to TRBD2. With 1 base clipped from V and 3 bases from J, the junction kept 2 bases outside the gene matches. Germline CDR1 is LGHNA and CDR2 is YNFKEQ. The CDR3 is 14 amino acids. The CDR3 region is CASSQAGGSYEQYF. CDR3 coding DNA: TGTGCCAGCAGCCAAGCGGGGGGGAGCTACGAGCAGTACTTC.

The CDR3 reads CASSYQGDSGEQYF. In DNA, the CDR3 is TGTGCCAGCAGTTACCAGGGGGACAGCGGCGAGCAGTACTTC. This chain links TRBV6-5 with TRBJ2-7, with 7 bases aligning to TRBD1. The CDR3 contains 14 residues. The germline V gene has CDR1 MNHEY and CDR2 SVGAGI. The V segment lost 2 bases and the J segment 6 bases; nucleotides outside the gene matches: 7.

The chain combines TRBV20-1 with TRBJ2-2; no clear D gene. Germline CDR1 reads DFQATT; CDR2 reads SNEGSKA (reference sequence). This CDR3 spans 13 amino acids. V lost 3 bases to trimming and J lost 6 bases, with 11 bases between them. CDR3 DNA sequence: TGCAGTGCTAGTATGCCTGGATCCGGGGAGCTGTTTTTT. It is translated as CSASMPGSGELFF.

This CDR3 is CASSASAYGYTF. As DNA, the CDR3 is TGTGCCAGCAGCGCCTCTGCCTATGGCTACACCTTC. The J gene is TRBJ1-2, the V gene TRBV9; D unresolved. The germline V gene encodes CDR1 SGDLS and CDR2 YYNGEE. CDR3 length equals 12 residues. The V gene lost 3 bases and the J gene lost 4 bases, with 7 bases spanning the gap.

J is TRBJ2-1 and V is TRBV12-3 or TRBV12-4; 8 bases match TRBD2. The length of the CDR3 is 13 residues. V was pared by 6 bases and J by 2 bases, with 0 bases of the junction left unmatched. The CDR3 DNA reads TGTGCCAGCAGACTAGCGGCCTACAATGAGCAGTTCTTC. Translation gives CASRLAAYNEQFF.

V is TRBV9 and J is TRBJ2-2; 9 bases are shared with TRBD2. CDR1 is SGDLS, CDR2 YYNGEE, per germline. The V gene end was trimmed by 0 bases and the J gene end by 1 base; junction bases not matched to a gene: 7. This CDR3 spans 18 amino acids. The DNA of the CDR3 is TGTGCCAGCAGCGTAGGGCGCCTAGCGGGATTGAACACCGGGGAGCTGTTTTTT. Translating it yields CASSVGRLAGLNTGELFF. The whole variable domain, filled in from reference TRBV9 and TRBJ2-2, reads DSGVTQTPKHLITATGQRVTLRCSPRSGDLSVYWYQQSLDQGLQFLIQYYNGEERAKGNILERFSAQQFPDLHSELNLSSLELGDSALYFCASSVGRLAGLNTGELFFGEGSRLTVL.

The V call is TRBV7-2, the J call TRBJ1-5; D possibly corresponds to TRBD1 (5 bases). CDR3 size: 13 residues. V lost 6 bases and J 7 bases, leaving 13 bases between the germline ends. Germline lookup yields CDR1 SGHTA and CDR2 FQGNSA. The CDR3 spells CASSRGDGQPQHF. The CDR3 nucleotides are TGTGCCAGCAGTCGCGGGGACGGCCAGCCCCAGCATTTT.

The V gene is TRBV19, the J gene TRBJ2-1, with a weak D call TRBD2 (6 bases). The length of the CDR3 is 16 residues. Germline CDR1 LNHDA, CDR2 SQIVND (reference sequence). V was shortened by 4 bases and J by 2 bases, with 15 bases between the two germline ends. The CDR3 DNA follows: TGTGCCAGTAGTACCTTCCTTAGCGGACCCTACAATGAGCAGTTCTTC. Translation gives CASSTFLSGPYNEQFF.

CDR3 coding DNA: TGTGCCAGCAGAGGGGACAGCCACTATGGCTACACCTTC. Residues: CASRGDSHYGYTF. The genes are TRBV2 and TRBJ1-2, with 7 bases that match TRBD1. Unmatched junction bases numbered 4, after V lost 6 bases and J lost 3 bases. The germline V gene encodes CDR1 SNHLY and CDR2 FYNNEI. The CDR3 runs to 13 residues.

The chain recombines TRBV7-2 with TRBJ1-5; D uncertain. V gave up 2 bases and J gave up 4 bases, with 9 bases separating them. The germline V gene encodes CDR1 SGHTA and CDR2 FQGNSA. This CDR3 spans 14 amino acids. In nucleotides, the CDR3 is TGTGCCAGCAGCTTAAACCTTCTTAATCAGCCCCAGCATTTT. Its protein is CASSLNLLNQPQHF.

The chain uses TRBV4-3 and TRBJ2-1; tentative D call: TRBD2 (6 bases). This CDR3 is built from 19 residues. V was cut by 0 bases and J by 2 bases, with 20 bases left in between. CDR1 and CDR2 (germline): LGHNA, YSLEER. CDR3 sequence: CASSQESLFGSGAYNEQFF. CDR3 in DNA: TGCGCCAGCAGCCAAGAGTCCCTCTTCGGGAGCGGAGCCTACAATGAGCAGTTCTTC.

This rearrangement joins TRBV2 to TRBJ2-7, with a possible D match to TRBD1 (5 bases). Germline values: CDR1 SNHLY, CDR2 FYNNEI. Between the trimmed V and J ends, which lost 7 bases and 11 bases, there was a span of 9 bases. The CDR3 totals 9 residues. DNA for the CDR3: TGTGCCAGCAATATAGGGGAGTACTTC. Translation gives CASNIGEYF.

This sequence joins TRBV7-2 and TRBJ1-2; 8 nucleotides line up with TRBD1. Germline trimming cut 2 bases from V and 7 bases from J; bases unmatched to any gene: 3. The germline V gene has CDR1 SGHTA and CDR2 FQGNSA. This CDR3 contains 13 residues. The CDR3 DNA is TGTGCCAGCAGCTTACACAGGGGGTTTGGCTACACCTTC. Amino acids: CASSLHRGFGYTF.

The V gene is TRBV6-5, the J gene TRBJ1-4; D gene uncertain. The CDR3 sequence is 13 residues long. Trimming removed 6 bases at V and 3 bases at J, with 8 bases between. The V gene's germline CDR1 is MNHEY and CDR2 SVGAGI. CDR3 amino acids: CASSDPANEKLFF. The CDR3 region has the DNA TGTGCCAGCAGCGATCCGGCTAATGAAAAACTGTTTTTT.

The V and J genes are TRBV15 and TRBJ1-3; TRBD1 matches at 7 bases. The J segment lost 1 base and the V segment lost 0 bases, leaving 6 bases of the junction unmatched. The CDR3 has 17 amino acids. Per germline, CDR1 LNHNV and CDR2 YYDKDF (reference sequence). This chain's CDR3 is CATSRDRDRQSGNTIYF. The CDR3 DNA follows: TGTGCCACCAGCAGAGATCGGGACAGACAGTCTGGAAACACCATATATTTT.

The J gene is TRBJ2-1, the V gene TRBV6-5; 12 bases line up with TRBD2. CDR1 MNHEY and CDR2 SVGAGI come from the germline V gene. With 7 bases clipped from V and 3 bases from J, the junction kept 1 base outside the gene matches. The CDR3 covers 14 residues. As DNA, the CDR3 is TGTGCCAGCACACTAGCGGGAGGCTACAATGAGCAGTTCTTC. It encodes CASTLAGGYNEQFF.

The chain employs TRBV4-1 and TRBJ2-3; TRBD2 matches 7 bases. The CDR3 contains 15 residues. Per germline, CDR1 MGHRA and CDR2 YSYEKL. V shed 1 base, J shed 6 bases, and the junction held 7 bases outside the gene matches. The CDR3 sequence is CASSQVNREADTQYF. The CDR3, as DNA: TGCGCCAGCAGCCAAGTGAATCGGGAGGCGGATACGCAGTATTTT.

This rearrangement joins TRBV6-2 or TRBV6-3 to TRBJ2-7, with D perhaps TRBD1 (6 bases). CDR3 length equals 13 residues. Trimming left V 4 bases short and J 3 bases short, with 10 bases between. Germline-derived CDR1 and CDR2 are MNHEY and SVGEGT. CDR3 region: CASSSGQSYEQYF. In nucleotides, the CDR3 is TGTGCCAGCAGTTCAGGACAGAGCTACGAGCAGTACTTC.

The chain uses TRBV24-1 and TRBJ2-1, with a weak D call TRBD1 (5 bases). Trimming took off 5 bases at V and 7 bases at J, with 8 bases between the two ends. The CDR3 loop spans 12 amino acids. The V gene's germline CDR1 is KGHDR and CDR2 SFDVKD. The CDR3 region has the DNA TGTGCCACCAGTGCGGACAAGAATGAGCAGTTCTTC. Its translation is CATSADKNEQFF.

This clone was detected only a few times. The gene calls are TRBV30 and TRBJ1-4; 7 bases align to TRBD1. This CDR3 comprises 14 residues. V was clipped by 3 bases and J by 5 bases; unmatched bases: 6. Germline lookup yields CDR1 GTSNPN and CDR2 SVGIG (reference sequence). The DNA of the CDR3 is TGTGCCTGGAGCGAGACAGGGACCAATGAAAAACTGTTTTTT. Translated: CAWSETGTNEKLFF. The full variable domain, rest sourced from reference TRBV30 and TRBJ1-4, is SQTIHQWPATLVQPVGSPLSLECTVEGTSNPNLYWYRQAAGRGLQLLFYSVGIGQISSEVPQNLSASRPQDRQFILSSKKLLLSDSGFYLCAWSETGTNEKLFFGSGTQLSVL.